This T cell receptor beta chain was recovered during a study of monozygotic twins with inflammatory bowel disease. The study, taken as a whole, reports: Diversity of TCRbeta measured by inverse Simpson was lower in IBD patients than in healthy co-twins.

Concerning this clonotype itself: The antigen is unknown.

Following a re-call of the 5' RACE reads, TCRdb has one entry per CDR3 protein and lacks DNA. The sample totals about 110,000 distinct CDR3 sequences. Sequenced sample: blood. This sequence originates from a human donor with ulcerative colitis or Crohn's disease, or a healthy co-twin of an affected twin (not recorded which).

The CDR3 loop is CASSFRGGGNQPQHF. The chain is built from TRBV7-2 and TRBJ1-5; the TRBD1 assignment by TCRdb is unverifiable without DNA. This CDR3 comprises 15 residues. Germline assignment: CDR1 SGHTA and CDR2 FQGNSA.